The next 27 T cell receptor beta chains were all read from a single sample in a study of cytomegalovirus exposure and HLA in healthy donors. The primer mix had 60 Vbeta and 13 Jbeta primers. Some clones are missing from TCRdb's copy, which holds only in-frame ones; the method was immunoSEQ multiplex PCR. The repertoire holds about 130,000 clones, with around 75% as singletons. The sequenced material came from PBMCs. Receptor source: a man aged 35 to 55 in good health and CMV-seronegative.

The chain recombines TRBV7-8 with TRBJ2-6; D not resolved. This CDR3 contains 15 residues. V shed 1 base and J shed 0 bases, with 4 bases lying between them. Looked up from germline, CDR1 is SGHVS and CDR2 is FQNEAQ. For the CDR3, the DNA is TGTGCCAGCAGCTTAGGAGGCTCTGGGGCCAACGTCCTGACTTTC. Translating it yields CASSLGGSGANVLTF.

The rearrangement links TRBV2 to TRBJ2-3; D is unresolved. From germline, CDR1 is SNHLY and CDR2 FYNNEI. The CDR3 spans 16 residues. The V and J ends lost 6 bases and 0 bases respectively, with 16 bases between them. CDR3 amino acids: CASSPRVRSSTDTQYF. CDR3 DNA: TGTGCCAGCAGCCCCAGAGTCAGGTCTAGCACAGATACGCAGTATTTT.

This clone was picked up one time. J is TRBJ1-2 and V is TRBV6-6, with unresolved D. This CDR3 is 16 amino acids long. Germline lookup yields CDR1 MNHNY and CDR2 SVGAGI (reference sequence). Between the trimmed V and J ends, which lost 0 bases and 8 bases, there was a span of 19 bases. CDR3 loop: CASSYSRGQRNEGYTF. The DNA for the CDR3 is TGTGCCAGCAGTTACTCGAGAGGGCAGCGAAACGAGGGCTACACCTTC.

In its sample, this clone was seen once. Within the sample, other DNA sequences also encode this same CDR3. This rearrangement joins TRBV5-1 to TRBJ1-5; D unclear. CDR1 and CDR2 (germline): SGHRS, YFSETQ. The CDR3 is made up of 15 amino acids. V dropped 0 bases and J dropped 0 bases, with 7 bases sitting between them. CDR3 sequence (DNA): TGCGCCAGCAGCTTGGGCGCTGGTAGCAATCAGCCCCAGCATTTT. Its protein product is CASSLGAGSNQPQHF. Full variable domain (outside the CDR3, taken from reference TRBV5-1 and TRBJ1-5): KAGVTQTPRYLIKTRGQQVTLSCSPISGHRSVSWYQQTPGQGLQFLFEYFSETQRNKGNFPGRFSGRQFSNSRSEMNVSTLELGDSALYLCASSLGAGSNQPQHFGDGTRLSIL.

This rearrangement joins TRBV27 to TRBJ2-7, with D perhaps matching TRBD1 (6 bases). The V end lost 2 bases, the J end lost 3 bases, and 14 bases lay between the germline ends. CDR1 MNHEY and CDR2 SMNVEV come from the germline V gene (reference sequence). This CDR3 is built from 15 residues. This CDR3 reads CASSLSRGRYYEQYF. In DNA, the CDR3 is TGTGCCAGCAGTTTAAGCAGGGGAAGATACTACGAGCAGTACTTC.

This rearrangement joins TRBV10-3 to TRBJ2-1, with TRBD2 matching 13 bases. Germline V gene data show CDR1 as ENHRY and CDR2 as SYGVKD. The CDR3 is 17 amino acids. V gave up 6 bases and J gave up 0 bases; unmatched junction bases: 5. CDR3 protein: CAISSTSGRDSYNEQFF. In DNA form, the CDR3 reads TGTGCCATCAGCAGCACTAGCGGGAGGGACTCCTACAATGAGCAGTTCTTC.

V is TRBV15 and J is TRBJ1-2; D unresolved. This CDR3 region has 14 residues. Trimming removed 0 bases at V and 4 bases at J, with 9 bases between. Looked up from germline, CDR1 is LNHNV and CDR2 is YYDKDF (reference sequence). CDR3: CATSRDGQSYGYTF. The CDR3 coding sequence is TGTGCCACCAGCAGAGATGGGCAGTCCTATGGCTACACCTTC. Using reference TRBV15 and TRBJ1-2 for the parts outside the CDR3, the full variable domain is DAMVIQNPRYQVTQFGKPVTLSCSQTLNHNVMYWYQQKSSQAPKLLFHYYDKDFNNEADTPDNFQSRRPNTSFCFLDIRSPGLGDTAMYLCATSRDGQSYGYTFGSGTRLTVV.

The rearrangement joins TRBV6-5 to TRBJ2-7, with a weak D call TRBD2 (5 bases). From germline, CDR1 is MNHEY and CDR2 SVGAGI. Deletions cut 6 bases from V and 2 bases from J, with 17 bases between. The CDR3 has 15 amino acids. The CDR3 reads CASRIGLYGAYEQYF. CDR3 coding DNA: TGTGCCAGCAGGATAGGACTTTATGGGGCCTACGAGCAGTACTTC.

J is TRBJ2-3 and V is TRBV5-8, with TRBD2 identical over 9 bases. The germline gives CDR1 SGHTS, CDR2 YDEGEE. The trim removed 2 bases at V and 2 bases at J, leaving 6 bases unmatched. The CDR3 covers 16 residues. This chain's CDR3 is CASSFLAGAHTDTQYF. In DNA form, the CDR3 reads TGTGCCAGCAGCTTCTTAGCGGGGGCCCACACAGATACGCAGTATTTT.

The chain uses TRBV6-4 and TRBJ1-1; tentative D call: TRBD1 (5 bases). The V gene lost 4 bases and the J gene lost 5 bases, with 14 bases spanning the gap. The germline gives CDR1 MRHNA, CDR2 SNTAGT. The CDR3 totals 14 residues. CDR3 loop: CASSAGGRGTEAFF. CDR3 DNA sequence: TGTGCCAGCAGTGCTGGGGGTCGGGGGACTGAAGCTTTCTTT.

This rearrangement joins TRBV30 to TRBJ1-5, with D maybe TRBD1 (5 bases). The CDR3 consists of 15 residues. The germline gives CDR1 GTSNPN, CDR2 SVGIG (reference sequence). V lost 0 bases to trimming and J lost 9 bases, with 18 bases between them. Written as DNA, the CDR3 is TGTGCCTGGAGTGTGGGGCAGGGTCGCGAGTCGCCCCAGCATTTT. This codes for CAWSVGQGRESPQHF.

This clone was recorded a few times. The rearrangement uses TRBV5-1 and TRBJ2-2; tentative D call: TRBD1 (6 bases). The CDR3 covers 16 residues. Germline CDR1 is SGHRS and CDR2 is YFSETQ. V was clipped by 6 bases and J by 2 bases, with 17 bases between them. CDR3 coding DNA: TGCGCCAGCACCCTACCTAGGGGGAGAAACACCGGGGAGCTGTTTTTT. Translating gives CASTLPRGRNTGELFF. The variable domain in full, completed from reference TRBV5-1 and TRBJ2-2, reads KAGVTQTPRYLIKTRGQQVTLSCSPISGHRSVSWYQQTPGQGLQFLFEYFSETQRNKGNFPGRFSGRQFSNSRSEMNVSTLELGDSALYLCASTLPRGRNTGELFFGEGSRLTVL.

The rearrangement joins TRBV19 to TRBJ1-1; 8 bases align to TRBD1. This CDR3 contains 15 residues. V was pared by 1 base and J by 6 bases, with 7 bases of the junction left unmatched. The germline gives CDR1 LNHDA, CDR2 SQIVND (reference sequence). Here the CDR3 DNA reads TGTGCCAGTAGTATAGGCAGGGGGCGGCAGGCTGAAGCTTTCTTT. The encoded protein is CASSIGRGRQAEAFF. The full variable domain, with the rest looked up from reference TRBV19 and TRBJ1-1, is DGGITQSPKYLFRKEGQNVTLSCEQNLNHDAMYWYRQDPGQGLRLIYYSQIVNDFQKGDIAEGYSVSREKKESFPLTVTSAQKNPTAFYLCASSIGRGRQAEAFFGQGTRLTVV.

This chain uses TRBV10-3 with TRBJ1-1; 9 nucleotides align to TRBD1. From germline, CDR1 is ENHRY and CDR2 SYGVKD. V lost 0 bases, J lost 3 bases, and 2 bases stayed unmatched. The CDR3 is 15 residues long. CDR3 region: CAISESTGGYTEAFF. Written as DNA, the CDR3 is TGTGCCATCAGTGAGTCTACAGGGGGCTACACTGAAGCTTTCTTT.

V and J are TRBV7-9 and TRBJ1-5; D not certain. Per the germline V gene, CDR1 is SEHNR and CDR2 is FQNEAQ (reference sequence). This CDR3 comprises 12 residues. The V gene lost 7 bases and the J gene lost 7 bases, with 11 bases spanning the gap. CDR3 residues: CASNNIGQPQHF. The CDR3 bases are TGTGCCAGCAACAACATCGGGCAGCCCCAGCATTTT.

The J gene is TRBJ2-3, the V gene TRBV4-2, with 8 bases identical to TRBD1. Germline V CDR1 and CDR2: LGHNA, YNFKEQ. Trimming cost V 4 bases and J 2 bases; bases outside gene matches: 2. The CDR3 has 14 residues. The CDR3 DNA sequence: TGTGCCAGCAGCCCGACAGGGGCCACAGATACGCAGTATTTT. It encodes CASSPTGATDTQYF.

This chain joins TRBV4-1 and TRBJ1-2; TRBD1 is a possible D gene (5 bases). There are 15 residues in the CDR3. The V gene lost 0 bases and the J gene lost 4 bases, with 12 bases spanning the gap. Germline values: CDR1 MGHRA, CDR2 YSYEKL. The CDR3 sequence: CASSQDRQQFYGYTF. As DNA, the CDR3 is TGCGCCAGCAGCCAAGACAGACAGCAGTTCTATGGCTACACCTTC.

This clone was detected many times. V usage is TRBV28 and J usage is TRBJ2-2, with TRBD1 matching 9 bases. Germline lookup yields CDR1 MDHEN and CDR2 SYDVKM. This CDR3 has 15 residues. Losses at the gene ends were 3 bases for V and 4 bases for J; bases not matched to a gene: 3. CDR3 region: CASSLGQGTTGELFF. The CDR3 bases are TGTGCCAGCAGTTTGGGACAGGGTACCACCGGGGAGCTGTTTTTT.

This clone has just one count. In DNA, the CDR3 is TGTGCCAGTAGTACCGGGACAGGGCCCTACGAGCAGTACTTC. As protein: CASSTGTGPYEQYF. The rearrangement uses TRBV19 and TRBJ2-7, with 9 bases aligning to TRBD1. The CDR3 is 14 residues long. Per the germline V gene, CDR1 is LNHDA and CDR2 is SQIVND (reference sequence). V dropped 4 bases and J dropped 2; count of bases not matched to a gene: 3.

The rearrangement uses TRBV5-4 and TRBJ2-3; 7 bases are a match to TRBD2. Looked up from germline, CDR1 is SGHNT and CDR2 is YYREEE (reference sequence). V shed 0 bases, J shed 3 bases, and the junction held 7 bases outside the gene matches. The CDR3 is 16 residues long. The CDR3 protein is CASSLGAGSSTDTQYF. CDR3 in DNA: TGTGCCAGCAGCTTGGGAGCGGGGTCCTCTACAGATACGCAGTATTTT. The whole variable domain, filled in from reference TRBV5-4 and TRBJ2-3, reads ETGVTQSPTHLIKTRGQQVTLRCSSQSGHNTVSWYQQALGQGPQFIFQYYREEENGRGNFPPRFSGLQFPNYSSELNVNALELDDSALYLCASSLGAGSSTDTQYFGPGTRLTVL.

The chain couples TRBV28 to TRBJ2-2; 10 bases are shared with TRBD2. CDR3 length: 15 residues. The trim removed 6 bases at V and 6 bases at J, leaving 7 bases unmatched. Germline V gene data show CDR1 as MDHEN and CDR2 as SYDVKM. CDR3 DNA sequence: TGTGCCAGCAGATCCGGGACTAGCGCTCCCGGGGAGCTGTTTTTT. Amino acid sequence: CASRSGTSAPGELFF.

The V and J genes are TRBV29-1 and TRBJ1-1, with D maybe TRBD1 (5 bases). This CDR3 region has 17 residues. V gave up 0 bases and J gave up 0 bases, with 17 bases separating them. The germline V gene has CDR1 SQVTM and CDR2 ANQGSEA. The CDR3 sequence: CSVEDLPGRPMNTEAFF. The CDR3 region has the DNA TGCAGCGTTGAAGACCTACCAGGGCGCCCCATGAACACTGAAGCTTTCTTT.

Only a few counts were recorded for this clone. The chain couples TRBV7-3 to TRBJ1-2; tentatively, D is TRBD1 (5 bases). V lost 5 bases, J lost 4 bases, and 14 bases lay in between. This CDR3 is built from 14 residues. CDR1 SGHTA and CDR2 FQGTGA come from the germline V gene. The CDR3 nucleotides are TGTGCCAGCAGCCCCCGGCGCGGGGGCTATGGCTACACCTTC. Its translation is CASSPRRGGYGYTF.

A few counts support this clone. V gene TRBV2 combines with J gene TRBJ1-5, with 8 bases matching TRBD1. J was trimmed by 3 bases and V by 5 bases; bases with no gene match: 9. CDR1 and CDR2 from the germline V gene are SNHLY and FYNNEI. The CDR3 sequence is 16 residues long. The CDR3 spells CASSLDETGANQPQHF. The CDR3 DNA follows: TGTGCCAGCAGTCTGGACGAGACAGGGGCCAATCAGCCCCAGCATTTT.

The chain employs TRBV6-5 and TRBJ2-4; TRBD1 aligns across 9 bases. With V trimmed by 2 bases and J by 4 bases, 3 bases remained unmatched. CDR1 and CDR2 from the germline V gene are MNHEY and SVGAGI. This CDR3 comprises 15 residues. The CDR3 sequence: CASSYGTGRKNIQYF. The CDR3 nucleotides are TGTGCCAGCAGTTACGGGACAGGGCGAAAAAACATTCAGTACTTC.

The V call is TRBV7-9, the J call TRBJ1-2, with TRBD1 matching over 10 bases. This CDR3 contains 15 residues. After removal of 4 bases from V and 5 bases from J, the junction contained 7 bases not matched to a gene. Germline CDR1 and CDR2: SEHNR and FQNEAQ (reference sequence). The CDR3 loop reads CASSSGTGELYGYTF. DNA of the CDR3: TGTGCCAGCAGCTCCGGGACAGGGGAATTATATGGCTACACCTTC.

V is TRBV7-9 and J is TRBJ1-1; 7 nucleotides line up with TRBD1. CDR3 length: 14 amino acids. Germline values: CDR1 SEHNR, CDR2 FQNEAQ (reference sequence). The J segment lost 10 bases and the V segment lost 1 base, leaving 9 bases of the junction unmatched. The CDR3 DNA follows: TGTGCCAGCAGCTTAGTCTTTGAGGGGGCGGGAGCTTTCTTT. It translates to CASSLVFEGAGAFF.